The 29 T cell receptor beta chains below were found in one sample sequenced in a study of T cell changes during pregnancy in multiple sclerosis. Assay used: immunoSEQ multiplex PCR; TCRdb lists only in-frame clones, some missing. This sample yields some 80,000 clones, of which about 90% are seen a single time; about 2.5% belongs to the top ten. Here the sequenced sample was peripheral blood, taken before pregnancy. The receptors here all came from a female donor with multiple sclerosis, enrolled in a pregnancy study.

This chain links TRBV6-1 with TRBJ2-1, with D maybe TRBD1 (6 bases). Germline V gives CDR1 MNHNS, CDR2 SASEGT. The CDR3 contains 15 residues. V dropped 7 bases and J dropped 1 base, with 14 bases sitting between them. This chain's CDR3 is CASTLDRLSYNEQFF. The CDR3 nucleotides read TGTGCCAGCACCTTAGACAGGTTATCCTACAATGAGCAGTTCTTC.

The J gene is TRBJ2-2, the V gene TRBV9; TRBD2 matches 9 bases. After removal of 3 bases from V and 7 bases from J, the junction contained 10 bases not matched to a gene. The CDR3 loop spans 16 amino acids. CDR1 is SGDLS, CDR2 YYNGEE, per germline. CDR3 residues: CASSDRGGGGGGELFF. CDR3 DNA sequence: TGTGCCAGCAGCGATCGTGGCGGGGGGGGAGGCGGGGAGCTGTTTTTT.

The chain combines TRBV6-1 with TRBJ2-7, with a possible D match to TRBD2 (6 bases). V shed 8 bases and J shed 3 bases, with 14 bases lying between them. The CDR3 has 13 amino acids. Germline V CDR1 and CDR2: MNHNS, SASEGT. In DNA, the CDR3 is TGTGCCAGCGGGACTCAAGTGGGCTACGAGCAGTACTTC. Amino acid sequence: CASGTQVGYEQYF.

The chain is built from TRBV18 and TRBJ2-7, with 7 bases identical to TRBD2. V trimming: 0 bases; J trimming: 3 bases; junction bases outside the gene matches: 5. This CDR3 contains 15 residues. The V gene's germline CDR1 is KGHSH and CDR2 LQKENI. The DNA for the CDR3 is TGTGCCAGCTCACCACCCGGCGGGAGCAACTACGAGCAGTACTTC. The encoded protein is CASSPPGGSNYEQYF.

The chain has TRBV6-5 and TRBJ1-4, with D possibly being TRBD1 (6 bases). The V end lost 6 bases, the J end lost 1 base, and 12 bases lay between the germline ends. The germline CDR1 and CDR2 sequences are MNHEY and SVGAGI. This CDR3 spans 15 amino acids. CDR3 nucleotides: TGTGCCAGCAGGAAACAGGGTTTAACTAATGAAAAACTGTTTTTT. This codes for CASRKQGLTNEKLFF.

This chain links TRBV5-1 with TRBJ2-1; 10 nucleotides match TRBD2. V was pared by 2 bases and J by 8 bases, with 7 bases of the junction left unmatched. Germline CDR1 reads SGHRS; CDR2 reads YFSETQ. The CDR3 consists of 15 residues. Written as DNA, the CDR3 is TGCGCCAGCAGCTTTCTAGCGGGAGTTGGCGATGAGCAGTTCTTC. It is translated as CASSFLAGVGDEQFF.

The CDR3 region has the DNA TGTGCCAGCAGGGGGCCCAGGGGGAAAGTTAACTATGGCTACACCTTC. It is translated as CASRGPRGKVNYGYTF. The chain recombines TRBV27 with TRBJ1-2; 7 positions agree with TRBD1. The CDR3 has 16 residues. Losses at the gene ends were 6 bases for V and 1 base for J; bases not matched to a gene: 11. Germline V gene data show CDR1 as MNHEY and CDR2 as SMNVEV (reference sequence).

This clone was observed once. V usage is TRBV13 and J usage is TRBJ1-2; D is undetermined. The germline V gene encodes CDR1 PRHDT and CDR2 FYEKMQ (reference sequence). Trimming took off 0 bases at V and 2 bases at J, with 7 bases between the two ends. This CDR3 is 14 amino acids long. CDR3 nucleotides: TGTGCCAGCAGCTTAGGGTCGGGGAACTATGGCTACACCTTC. Its translation: CASSLGSGNYGYTF.

The chain links TRBV7-8 to TRBJ1-1; the D gene is possibly TRBD1 (6 bases). This CDR3 region has 15 residues. Germline loops: CDR1 SGHVS, CDR2 FQNEAQ. V was shortened by 2 bases and J by 11 bases, with 21 bases between the two germline ends. Here the CDR3 DNA reads TGTGCCAGCAGCTTACGGGACACCCAAGCCGGTCGGGCTTTCTTT. It is translated as CASSLRDTQAGRAFF.

The genes are TRBV10-3 and TRBJ1-5; no clear D. Trimming removed 0 bases at V and 4 bases at J, with 4 bases between. Germline CDR1 and CDR2: ENHRY and SYGVKD. This CDR3 region has 13 residues. The CDR3 here is CAISESENQPQHF. DNA for the CDR3: TGTGCCATCAGTGAGTCTGAGAATCAGCCCCAGCATTTT.

The V call is TRBV7-9, the J call TRBJ2-2; D possibly corresponds to TRBD2 (6 bases). The germline V and J ends were trimmed by 4 bases and 3 bases, with 15 bases remaining between them. Germline lookup yields CDR1 SEHNR and CDR2 FQNEAQ (reference sequence). The CDR3 is 16 residues long. This CDR3 reads CASSSTISGHTGELFF. The CDR3 DNA sequence: TGTGCCAGCAGCTCCACTATTAGCGGCCACACCGGGGAGCTGTTTTTT.

The genes are TRBV9 and TRBJ2-1, with TRBD2 matching 8 bases. V dropped 0 bases and J dropped 4; count of bases not matched to a gene: 3. Germline CDR1 SGDLS, CDR2 YYNGEE. This CDR3 spans 15 amino acids. In DNA form, the CDR3 reads TGTGCCAGCAGCGTAGAGCCTAGCGGGTACAATGAGCAGTTCTTC. Translated: CASSVEPSGYNEQFF.

J is TRBJ2-7 and V is TRBV18; D gene ambiguous. V dropped 6 bases and J dropped 3 bases, with 9 bases sitting between them. The CDR3 length is 12 residues. Germline loops: CDR1 KGHSH, CDR2 LQKENI. The CDR3: CASSPSDYEQYF. CDR3 sequence (DNA): TGTGCCAGCTCTCCTAGTGACTACGAGCAGTACTTC.

CDR3 DNA: TGTGCCAGCAGCTCGGGACTAGCGGGATCCTACGAGCAGTACTTC. Its protein product is CASSSGLAGSYEQYF. The rearrangement links TRBV7-2 to TRBJ2-7, with 13 bases lining up with TRBD2. The V gene's germline CDR1 is SGHTA and CDR2 FQGNSA. The length of the CDR3 is 15 residues. With 4 bases clipped from V and 1 base from J, the junction kept 1 base outside the gene matches.

This rearrangement joins TRBV5-1 to TRBJ2-3; perhaps TRBD2 as D (6 bases). This CDR3 has 15 residues. CDR1 and CDR2 from the germline V gene are SGHRS and YFSETQ. V lost 4 bases to trimming and J lost 2 bases, with 14 bases between them. Written as DNA, the CDR3 is TGCGCCAGCAGCATAAGCGGGCAGGCCACAGATACGCAGTATTTT. It encodes CASSISGQATDTQYF.

The chain joins TRBV6-5 to TRBJ2-7; 8 bases agree with TRBD2. Looked up from germline, CDR1 is MNHEY and CDR2 is SVGAGI. CDR3 length: 15 amino acids. Trimming cost V 2 bases and J 0 bases; bases outside gene matches: 3. The CDR3 coding sequence is TGTGCCAGCAGTTACCTCGGGGGGGGCTCCTACGAGCAGTACTTC. Its protein product is CASSYLGGGSYEQYF.

In its sample, this clone was seen once. This rearrangement joins TRBV14 to TRBJ2-1; possible D gene TRBD1, 6 bases. V shed 5 bases and J shed 4 bases, with 18 bases lying between them. Germline V CDR1 and CDR2: SGHDN, FVKESK. The CDR3 sequence is 16 residues long. The CDR3 loop reads CASSATGTLQYNEQFF. The CDR3 DNA is TGTGCCAGCAGCGCCACCGGGACACTACAATACAATGAGCAGTTCTTC.

V and J are TRBV6-5 and TRBJ2-7, with 10 bases that match TRBD2. V dropped 4 bases and J dropped 0; count of bases not matched to a gene: 6. Germline values: CDR1 MNHEY, CDR2 SVGAGI. The CDR3 has 16 amino acids. The chain's CDR3 is CASSSTPSGSSYEQYF. DNA for the CDR3: TGTGCCAGCAGTTCAACCCCTAGCGGGAGCTCCTACGAGCAGTACTTC.

V gene TRBV14 combines with J gene TRBJ1-2, with TRBD1 identical over 7 bases. CDR3 length: 13 residues. With 4 bases clipped from V and 4 bases from J, the junction kept 3 bases outside the gene matches. Germline V gene lookup returns CDR1 SGHDN and CDR2 FVKESK. The CDR3 protein is CASSLGTVYGYTF. DNA of the CDR3: TGTGCCAGCAGCCTAGGGACAGTCTATGGCTACACCTTC.

The rearrangement links TRBV27 to TRBJ2-7; 7 nucleotides agree with TRBD2. The CDR3 has 20 amino acids. Germline V gene lookup returns CDR1 MNHEY and CDR2 SMNVEV (reference sequence). V dropped 4 bases and J dropped 0; count of bases not matched to a gene: 21. CDR3 sequence: CASSWRGSNQTNLSSYEQYF. The DNA for the CDR3 is TGTGCCAGCAGTTGGCGCGGGAGCAACCAAACCAACCTCAGCTCCTACGAGCAGTACTTC.

The J gene is TRBJ2-4, the V gene TRBV28, with D hard to call. This CDR3 is 14 amino acids long. Germline CDR1 reads MDHEN; CDR2 reads SYDVKM. V dropped 6 bases and J dropped 1 base, with 10 bases sitting between them. CDR3 sequence (DNA): TGTGCCAGCAGAGCAGGTGGGGCCAAAAACATTCAGTACTTC. Translating gives CASRAGGAKNIQYF. The entire variable domain, with the rest obtained from reference TRBV28 and TRBJ2-4, is as follows: DVKVTQSSRYLVKRTGEKVFLECVQDMDHENMFWYRQDPGLGLRLIYFSYDVKMKEKGDIPEGYSVSREKKERFSLILESASTNQTSMYLCASRAGGAKNIQYFGAGTRLSVL.

CDR3 nucleotide sequence: TGTGCCAGCAGCCGGGACTCCAGGAACACCGGGGAGCTGTTTTTT. It specifies CASSRDSRNTGELFF. This sequence joins TRBV5-6 and TRBJ2-2, with D possibly matching TRBD2 (6 bases). Germline-derived CDR1 and CDR2 are SGHDT and YYEEEE. This CDR3 spans 15 amino acids. V lost 4 bases and J 1 base, leaving 11 bases between the germline ends.

The V gene is TRBV27, the J gene TRBJ2-2; 7 nucleotides agree with TRBD1. CDR1 MNHEY and CDR2 SMNVEV come from the germline V gene (reference sequence). There are 14 residues in the CDR3. V lost 6 bases, J lost 5 bases, and 6 bases stayed unmatched. In DNA, the CDR3 is TGTGCCAGCAGGACAGGGCCTTGGACCGGGGAGCTGTTTTTT. Amino acids: CASRTGPWTGELFF.

The chain couples TRBV19 to TRBJ2-7, with 7 positions matching TRBD1. The CDR3 has 14 residues. Germline CDR1 and CDR2: LNHDA and SQIVND (reference sequence). V was clipped by 3 bases and J by 3 bases; unmatched bases: 5. The CDR3 sequence is CASSMKGTDYEQYF. The CDR3 DNA reads TGTGCCAGTAGTATGAAGGGGACAGACTACGAGCAGTACTTC.

The rearrangement joins TRBV29-1 to TRBJ1-2; D is possibly TRBD1 (6 bases). Germline V gene lookup returns CDR1 SQVTM and CDR2 ANQGSEA. CDR3 length: 20 residues. Trimming took off 2 bases at V and 4 bases at J, with 32 bases between the two ends. CDR3 nucleotide sequence: TGCAGCGTTGAAAAGGAGGTGGAAGACAGGACTGAGGCGAGGATCTATGGCTACACCTTC. Translation gives CSVEKEVEDRTEARIYGYTF.

V gene TRBV6-1 combines with J gene TRBJ1-2, with D unclear. V gave up 4 bases and J gave up 5 bases, with 11 bases separating them. CDR1 and CDR2 from the germline V gene are MNHNS and SASEGT. The CDR3 has 13 amino acids. The CDR3 sequence is CASSVEQKYGYTF. The DNA for the CDR3 is TGTGCCAGCAGTGTGGAGCAGAAATATGGCTACACCTTC.

V gene TRBV28 combines with J gene TRBJ2-7; possibly TRBD2 for D (6 bases). Germline-derived CDR1 and CDR2 are MDHEN and SYDVKM. V was clipped by 6 bases and J by 0 bases, with 15 bases between them. This CDR3 spans 15 amino acids. CDR3 region: CASRMGGVSSYEQYF. The CDR3 nucleotides read TGTGCCAGCAGGATGGGCGGGGTAAGCTCCTACGAGCAGTACTTC.

CDR3 nucleotide sequence: TGTGCCAGCAGTTTTGGTAGCGAGCAGTACTTC. It encodes CASSFGSEQYF. This chain links TRBV27 with TRBJ2-7; D unresolved. Germline V gene data show CDR1 as MNHEY and CDR2 as SMNVEV (reference sequence). V lost 3 bases and J 6 bases, leaving 6 bases between the germline ends. The CDR3 covers 11 residues.

The chain employs TRBV11-2 and TRBJ1-1; D remains unclear. Trimming stripped 3 bases from V and 0 bases from J, with 2 bases between. The CDR3 runs 12 residues. Looked up from germline, CDR1 is SGHAT and CDR2 is FQNNGV. In nucleotides, the CDR3 is TGTGCCAGCAGCTTCGTGAACACTGAAGCTTTCTTT. Encoded protein: CASSFVNTEAFF.